The 6 T cell receptor beta chains listed next were all sequenced from one sample in a study of cytomegalovirus exposure and HLA in healthy donors. PCR amplification relied on 60 Vbeta primers (plus 13 Jbeta primers). Some clones are missing from TCRdb's copy, which holds only in-frame ones; the method was immunoSEQ multiplex PCR. Of approximately 240,000 clones listed, approximately 80% were seen once; the top ten hold 0.58%. The material sequenced was PBMCs. These receptors all come from a woman in her 40s in good health and CMV-seronegative.

The chain couples TRBV5-1 to TRBJ1-2; 7 bases map to TRBD1. CDR1 SGHRS and CDR2 YFSETQ come from the germline V gene. The CDR3 loop spans 18 amino acids. Unmatched junction bases numbered 13, after V lost 1 base and J lost 1 base. The CDR3 sequence: CASSLSSGQSHINYGYTF. The CDR3 nucleotides are TGCGCCAGCAGCTTGTCCTCGGGACAGAGCCACATTAACTATGGCTACACCTTC.

This chain uses TRBV13 with TRBJ2-3; 8 bases match TRBD2. Germline V gives CDR1 PRHDT, CDR2 FYEKMQ (reference sequence). V shed 4 bases and J 3 bases; nucleotides not matched to a gene: 3. This CDR3 region has 14 residues. The CDR3 nucleotides read TGTGCCAGCAGCTCCGGACTAGCAACAGATACGCAGTATTTT. It specifies CASSSGLATDTQYF.

CDR3 sequence reads: CASSSTQGTGELFF. The CDR3 DNA is TGCGCCAGCAGCTCTACACAGGGGACCGGGGAGCTGTTTTTT. The genes are TRBV5-1 and TRBJ2-2; TRBD1 aligns across 7 bases. The V gene's germline CDR1 is SGHRS and CDR2 YFSETQ. Trimming took 3 bases from V and 5 from J; bases not matched to a gene: 4. The CDR3 length is 14 residues.

The chain carries TRBV7-8 and TRBJ2-2, with D maybe TRBD1 (5 bases). CDR1 and CDR2 from the germline V gene are SGHVS and FQNEAQ. V gave up 1 base and J gave up 4 bases, with 10 bases separating them. The CDR3 contains 15 residues. The CDR3 bases are TGTGCCAGCAGCTTAGTAGGGGTTAGCACCGGGGAGCTGTTTTTT. Protein sequence: CASSLVGVSTGELFF.

The gene calls are TRBV5-6 and TRBJ1-1; possible D gene TRBD1, 5 bases. CDR1 is SGHDT, CDR2 YYEEEE, per germline. The CDR3 spans 15 residues. Trimming pared 1 base from V and 3 bases from J, leaving 13 bases between. CDR3 DNA sequence: TGTGCCAGCAGCTTGCCCTGGAAAGGGGACACTGAAGCTTTCTTT. It yields the protein CASSLPWKGDTEAFF. Filled out from reference TRBV5-6 and TRBJ1-1, the complete variable domain reads DAGVTQSPTHLIKTRGQQVTLRCSPKSGHDTVSWYQQALGQGPQFIFQYYEEEERQRGNFPDRFSGHQFPNYSSELNVNALLLGDSALYLCASSLPWKGDTEAFFGQGTRLTVV.

This clone showed up just once. The chain has TRBV23-1 and TRBJ2-7, with D perhaps TRBD2 (6 bases). TRBV23-1 is an open reading frame, and its role is uncertain. This CDR3 spans 12 amino acids. Trimming took 10 bases from V and 9 from J, leaving 19 bases between them. CDR3 residues: CAIQEGYPRQYF. CDR3 coding DNA: TGCGCCATTCAGGAGGGTTATCCTCGGCAGTACTTC.